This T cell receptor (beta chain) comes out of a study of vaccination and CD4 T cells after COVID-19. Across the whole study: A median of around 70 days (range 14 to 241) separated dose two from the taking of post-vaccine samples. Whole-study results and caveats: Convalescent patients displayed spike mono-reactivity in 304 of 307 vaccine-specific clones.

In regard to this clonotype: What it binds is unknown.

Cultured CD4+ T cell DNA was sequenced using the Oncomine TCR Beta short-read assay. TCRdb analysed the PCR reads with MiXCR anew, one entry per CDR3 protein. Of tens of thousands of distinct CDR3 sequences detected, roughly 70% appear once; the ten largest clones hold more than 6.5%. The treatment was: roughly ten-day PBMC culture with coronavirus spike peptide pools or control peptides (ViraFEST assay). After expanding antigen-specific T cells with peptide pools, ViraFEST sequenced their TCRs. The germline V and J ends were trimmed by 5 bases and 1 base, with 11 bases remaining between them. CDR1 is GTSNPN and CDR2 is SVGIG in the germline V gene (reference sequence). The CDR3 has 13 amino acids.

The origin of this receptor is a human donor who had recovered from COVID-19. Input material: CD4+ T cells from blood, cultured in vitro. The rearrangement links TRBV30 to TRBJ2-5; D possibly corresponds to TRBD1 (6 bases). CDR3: CAWAGQSQETQYF. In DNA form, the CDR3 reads TGTGCCTGGGCTGGACAGAGCCAAGAGACCCAGTACTTC.